The entry below gives a single T cell receptor (beta chain) sequence along with its context. What it recognizes is unknown. These data belong to a study of T cell clonotyping in hematopoietic cell transplantation. V lost 9 bases and J lost 4, with 15 bases in between. The germline gives CDR1 MNHNS, CDR2 SASEGT. The CDR3 extends over 13 amino acids. Here immunoSEQ multiplex PCR was the method, and the copy in TCRdb shows in-frame clones only, minus some. This table holds 25,000 to 30,000 clones, about 94% found once. Overall study results and limits: Few recipient clonotypes overlapped donors; over 97% were de novo at given depth. Cells were unsorted, so CD4 and CD8 contributions were not separated. Broader posttransplant TCR repertoire diversity was predicted by graft donor and pretransplant recipient Inverse Simpson Index values.

Here the sequenced sample was PBMCs, taken 100 days after allogeneic stem cell transplant. The clonotype was recovered from a female patient aged 45-65 years who had an allogeneic stem cell transplant from a related donor, so the T cells may come from the graft donor. Some clones in this sample may be carry-over from other donors' samples. The chain combines TRBV6-1 with TRBJ1-2; maybe TRBD1 (5 bases). CDR3 loop: CASRYTGVYGYTF. The CDR3 nucleotides are TGTGCCAGTCGATACACAGGTGTCTATGGCTACACCTTC.